The T cell receptor (beta chain) under discussion was sequenced for a study of T cells in Graves' hyperthyroidism and ophthalmopathy. Amplification yielded TCR beta CDR3 regions, with RNA transcripts as the source. Carried out on the TCR CDR3, a first-round RT-PCR used the HTBI primer set. A single record per CDR3 protein comes from TCRdb applying MiXCR to the multiplex PCR reads. The sample lists 270,000 or so distinct CDR3 sequences, less than 30% occurring once. This clonotype was observed many times. What it recognizes is unknown. Findings of the study overall: Researchers report that a 13 V-J model separated ophthalmopathy from stable hyperthyroidism.

Clinical symptoms, serum thyroxine, TRAb, thyroid ultrasound and orbital computed tomography informed diagnoses. The authors took PBMCs from roughly 10 ml fresh peripheral blood. V was pared by 8 bases and J by 1 base, with 3 bases of the junction left unmatched. The CDR3 extends over 13 amino acids. Germline CDR1 reads MNHNS; CDR2 reads SASEGT. The J gene is TRBJ2-5, the V gene TRBV6-1; 8 positions match TRBD2. The clonotype originates from a man aged 40-49 years with Graves' hyperthyroidism that later progressed to Graves' ophthalmopathy. Sample: blood. The CDR3 sequence is CASAGTSQETQYF. The CDR3 DNA is TGTGCCAGCGCCGGGACTAGCCAAGAGACCCAGTACTTC.